This entry concerns a single T cell receptor beta chain. Its specificity is unknown. One heparinised draw of blood, averaging around 120 mL, came from each donor. The sample belongs to a study of beta chain features in type 1 diabetes. Study-level results: When VDJ junctions were examined, type 1 diabetes patients showed fewer insertions and more deletions. Patients and controls would be equally affected if PCR favored shorter templates. Among patients with Type 1 diabetes, TCRB CDR3s were moderately but significantly shorter in every one of the four CD4+ subsets.

The study reverse transcribed the entire isolated RNA, so it sequenced expressed TCRB transcripts. TCRdb's table, derived via immunoSEQ multiplex PCR, lists solely in-frame clones and lacks some. The data show 300,000 to 350,000 clones, around 7.6% seen once. Germline loops: CDR1 SGHTA, CDR2 FQGTGA. V was clipped by 2 bases and J by 4 bases, with 15 bases between them. This CDR3 spans 16 amino acids. The receptor was isolated from a woman between 18 and 29 years old in good health. This chain connects TRBV7-3 to TRBJ2-1; a possible D gene is TRBD2 (6 bases). Sequencing was carried out using central memory CD4+ T cells from blood. CDR3 residues: CASSLALLASYNEQFF. The CDR3 coding sequence is TGTGCCAGCAGCTTAGCGCTTCTAGCGAGTTACAATGAGCAGTTCTTC.